These 27 T cell receptor beta chains were sequenced from one sample in a study of T cells in localized non-small cell lung cancer. The protocol was immunoSEQ multiplex PCR, while the TCRdb copy is restricted to in-frame clones and leaves out a portion. In the table there are tens of thousands of clones, about 78% of which are singletons. This material consisted of peripheral blood, taken before any cancer treatment. The source of these receptors is a male donor aged 60 or over with stage II squamous cell lung carcinoma.

V and J are TRBV6-1 and TRBJ2-2; D is unclear. V was pared by 6 bases and J by 4 bases, with 9 bases between. Germline V gene data show CDR1 as MNHNS and CDR2 as SASEGT. This CDR3 has 13 residues. This CDR3 is CASRAHGTGELFF. CDR3 nucleotide sequence: TGTGCCAGCAGGGCCCACGGCACCGGGGAGCTGTTTTTT.

The chain has TRBV28 and TRBJ2-7, with TRBD2 identical over 7 bases. V lost 5 bases to trimming and J lost 1 base; unmatched junction nucleotides: 8. CDR3 length equals 15 residues. The V gene's germline CDR1 is MDHEN and CDR2 SYDVKM. In DNA form, the CDR3 reads TGTGCCAGCAGTAGCAGAGGGACTAAATCCTACGAGCAGTACTTC. This encodes CASSSRGTKSYEQYF.

There are a few counts of this clone. The chain is built from TRBV6-1 and TRBJ2-4; D unclear. This CDR3 is 13 amino acids long. Germline V gene data show CDR1 as MNHNS and CDR2 as SASEGT. The V and J ends lost 6 bases and 6 bases respectively, with 12 bases between them. CDR3 DNA: TGTGCCAGCAGGGGTGGTGGGCTAAACATTCAGTACTTC. Its translation is CASRGGGLNIQYF.

The count of this clone is one. The V and J genes are TRBV7-2 and TRBJ1-2; 7 bases align to TRBD1. This CDR3 region has 14 residues. The J segment lost 4 bases and the V segment lost 1 base, leaving 3 bases of the junction unmatched. Germline CDR1 is SGHTA and CDR2 is FQGNSA. The CDR3 here is CASSLGWTGYGYTF. In nucleotides, the CDR3 is TGTGCCAGCAGCTTAGGCTGGACAGGCTATGGCTACACCTTC.

The rearrangement links TRBV7-9 to TRBJ2-2; D might be TRBD1 or TRBD2, each matching 6 bases. Trimming pared 3 bases from V and 4 bases from J, leaving 12 bases between. The CDR3 covers 15 residues. Germline V gene sequence: CDR1 SEHNR, CDR2 FQNEAQ (reference sequence). The CDR3 DNA sequence: TGTGCCAGCAGCTTGACGGGGGCCGTCACCGGGGAGCTGTTTTTT. Translating gives CASSLTGAVTGELFF.

This chain connects TRBV5-1 to TRBJ2-3; D possibly corresponds to TRBD1 (5 bases). CDR3 length: 13 amino acids. Germline CDR1 is SGHRS and CDR2 is YFSETQ. V lost 2 bases to trimming and J lost 5 bases, with 9 bases between them. The CDR3, as DNA: TGCGCCAGCAGCTTTCCCCAGGGAGATACGCAGTATTTT. Amino acids: CASSFPQGDTQYF.

Turning to this clone: The same CDR3 is also encoded by other DNA sequences in this sample. The chain couples TRBV30 to TRBJ2-3; 8 bases align to TRBD2. Germline CDR1 and CDR2: GTSNPN and SVGIG (reference sequence). This CDR3 is built from 13 residues. This CDR3 reads CAVIAGWTDTQYF. CDR3 sequence (DNA): TGTGCTGTTATAGCGGGATGGACAGATACGCAGTATTTT.

This clone has just a few counts. This rearrangement joins TRBV28 to TRBJ1-4; unclear D gene. The germline CDR1 and CDR2 sequences are MDHEN and SYDVKM. Trimming left V 3 bases short and J 4 bases short, with 15 bases between. This CDR3 comprises 16 residues. In nucleotides, the CDR3 is TGTGCCAGCAGTTTGAGTTTAAACAGATTTAATGAAAAACTGTTTTTT. This codes for CASSLSLNRFNEKLFF.

In its sample, this clone was seen many times. This chain uses TRBV7-2 with TRBJ1-6; no firm D call. Trimming left V 1 base short and J 0 bases short, with 4 bases between. CDR3 size: 15 residues. Germline V lookup: CDR1 SGHTA, CDR2 FQGNSA. CDR3 nucleotides: TGTGCCAGCAGCTTAGAGAGCTCCTATAATTCACCCCTCCACTTT. Translation gives CASSLESSYNSPLHF.

The chain carries TRBV10-1 and TRBJ2-2; D gene ambiguous. CDR3 length: 10 amino acids. Germline V CDR1 and CDR2: WNHNN, SYGVQD (reference sequence). V lost 9 bases, J lost 9 bases, and 8 bases lay in between. CDR3 DNA: TGCGCCAGGGACCTGAGGGAGCTGTTTTTT. This codes for CARDLRELFF.

This chain links TRBV7-9 with TRBJ1-1; 8 bases are a match to TRBD1. The CDR3 runs 14 residues. CDR1 SEHNR and CDR2 FQNEAQ come from the germline V gene (reference sequence). Germline trimming cut 4 bases from V and 1 base from J; bases unmatched to any gene: 2. The CDR3 loop is CASSSTGANTEAFF. The CDR3 DNA is TGTGCCAGCAGCTCGACAGGGGCGAACACTGAAGCTTTCTTT. Using reference TRBV7-9 and TRBJ1-1 for the parts outside the CDR3, the full variable domain is DTGVSQNPRHKITKRGQNVTFRCDPISEHNRLYWYRQTLGQGPEFLTYFQNEAQLEKSRLLSDRFSAERPKGSFSTLEIQRTEQGDSAMYLCASSSTGANTEAFFGQGTRLTVV.

V usage is TRBV7-6 and J usage is TRBJ1-2, with 7 bases aligning to TRBD1. CDR3 length: 15 residues. V was clipped by 3 bases and J by 4 bases; unmatched bases: 8. CDR1 and CDR2 from the germline V gene are SGHVS and FNYEAQ. The CDR3 coding sequence is TGTGCCAGCAGCTTGGGCCGACAGGGTCCCTATGGCTACACCTTC. It is translated as CASSLGRQGPYGYTF.

This clone is a singleton in its sample. This chain uses TRBV5-4 with TRBJ2-1, with 15 bases matching TRBD2. CDR3 length equals 16 residues. CDR1 and CDR2 from the germline V gene are SGHNT and YYREEE (reference sequence). Trimming removed 4 bases from V and 10 bases from J; junction bases left unmatched: 9. CDR3 residues: CASSLSGTSGRMEQFF. CDR3 nucleotides: TGTGCCAGCAGCCTCTCCGGGACTAGCGGGAGGATGGAGCAGTTCTTC.

In its sample, this clone was seen once. CDR3 loop: CASSVSTDTQYF. DNA for the CDR3: TGTGCCAGCAGTGTGAGCACAGATACGCAGTATTTT. The rearrangement uses TRBV9 and TRBJ2-3; D ambiguous. V lost 5 bases, J lost 0 bases, and 4 bases lay in between. The germline V gene has CDR1 SGDLS and CDR2 YYNGEE. This CDR3 comprises 12 residues.

The chain uses TRBV7-8 and TRBJ2-1; 7 bases agree with TRBD2. Germline V CDR1 and CDR2: SGHVS, FQNEAQ. The length of the CDR3 is 16 residues. J was trimmed by 8 bases and V by 1 base; bases with no gene match: 11. CDR3 coding DNA: TGTGCCAGCAGCTTAGATAAAGCCTACCGGGGGGATGAGCAGTTCTTC. Translating gives CASSLDKAYRGDEQFF.

This chain links TRBV25-1 with TRBJ2-5; either TRBD1 or TRBD2 may fit D (5 bases each). With 3 bases removed from V and 2 bases from J, the gap between germline ends came to 22 bases. The CDR3 runs to 18 residues. Germline values: CDR1 MGHDK, CDR2 SYGVNS. The CDR3, as DNA: TGTGCCAGCAGTGACCTCTCCGGGTCAAGGGGACCTCAAGAGACCCAGTACTTC. Its translation is CASSDLSGSRGPQETQYF.

This chain connects TRBV9 to TRBJ1-6; 8 positions match TRBD1. Germline CDR1 SGDLS, CDR2 YYNGEE. Trimming at V came to 1 base and at J to 10 bases, leaving 7 bases not matched to a gene. The CDR3 sequence is 15 residues long. CDR3 sequence reads: CASSVTGQVGSPLHF. The CDR3 nucleotides read TGTGCCAGCAGCGTAACGGGACAGGTTGGGTCACCCCTCCACTTT.

The chain is built from TRBV9 and TRBJ2-1; D remains unclear. The germline V gene encodes CDR1 SGDLS and CDR2 YYNGEE. V was trimmed by 3 bases and J by 0 bases, leaving 13 bases between them. This CDR3 region has 16 residues. The CDR3 spells CASSESSVSSYNEQFF. The CDR3 region has the DNA TGTGCCAGCAGCGAGTCGTCGGTGAGCTCCTACAATGAGCAGTTCTTC.

The chain uses TRBV7-2 and TRBJ2-6, with 10 nucleotides matching TRBD1. V was pared by 5 bases and J by 2 bases, with 12 bases of the junction left unmatched. The CDR3 length is 19 residues. Germline lookup yields CDR1 SGHTA and CDR2 FQGNSA. The CDR3: CASSPQRDRGLTGANVLTF. The CDR3 DNA follows: TGTGCCAGCAGCCCACAAAGAGACAGGGGGCTCACTGGGGCCAACGTCCTGACTTTC.

The chain has TRBV27 and TRBJ2-2, with a possible D match to TRBD2 (6 bases). Deletions cut 9 bases from V and 0 bases from J, with 17 bases between. Germline lookup yields CDR1 MNHEY and CDR2 SMNVEV (reference sequence). The CDR3 length is 16 residues. This CDR3 is CASRSVAGTNTGELFF. Written as DNA, the CDR3 is TGTGCCAGTCGCTCGGTGGCGGGAACGAACACCGGGGAGCTGTTTTTT.

The V call is TRBV5-4, the J call TRBJ2-2, with TRBD2 as a possible D gene (6 bases). Trimming removed 4 bases from V and 1 base from J, with 11 bases in between. Germline values: CDR1 SGHNT, CDR2 YYREEE (reference sequence). This CDR3 is built from 15 residues. The CDR3 DNA follows: TGTGCCAGCAGCCAACGGGACTGGAACACCGGGGAGCTGTTTTTT. This translates into CASSQRDWNTGELFF.

The chain is built from TRBV5-1 and TRBJ2-1; TRBD2 matches 7 bases. The J segment lost 5 bases and the V segment lost 4 bases, leaving 12 bases of the junction unmatched. CDR3 length equals 16 residues. Per the germline V gene, CDR1 is SGHRS and CDR2 is YFSETQ. DNA of the CDR3: TGCGCCAGCAGCGCAAGTGCCGGGGAGGGCGACAATGAGCAGTTCTTC. As protein: CASSASAGEGDNEQFF.

This clone showed up just a few times. The V gene is TRBV18, the J gene TRBJ1-2; D gene unclear. Germline V lookup: CDR1 KGHSH, CDR2 LQKENI. V was clipped by 4 bases and J by 4 bases, with 10 bases between them. This CDR3 has 13 amino acids. The CDR3 nucleotides are TGTGCCAGCTCACTTGGAGACCCCTATGGCTACACCTTC. This sequence encodes CASSLGDPYGYTF. The full variable domain, its missing parts supplied by reference TRBV18 and TRBJ1-2, is NAGVMQNPRHLVRRRGQEARLRCSPMKGHSHVYWYRQLPEEGLKFMVYLQKENIIDESGMPKERFSAEFPKEGPSILRIQQVVRGDSAAYFCASSLGDPYGYTFGSGTRLTVV.

The genes are TRBV7-2 and TRBJ2-5, with D unresolved. Matching the DNA end better, TRBJ2-7 makes the J call doubtful. CDR3 length: 11 amino acids. Germline lookup yields CDR1 SGHTA and CDR2 FQGNSA. This chain's CDR3 is CASSDRYEQYF. The DNA for the CDR3 is TGTGCCAGCAGTGATCGCTACGAGCAGTACTTC.

The count of this clone is one. The V and J genes are TRBV2 and TRBJ2-3; 15 bases align to TRBD2. Germline trimming cut 6 bases from V and 13 bases from J; bases unmatched to any gene: 14. This CDR3 is 16 amino acids long. CDR1 is SNHLY, CDR2 FYNNEI, per germline. The CDR3 DNA sequence: TGTGCCAGCAGCAAAACCGGGACTAGCGGGGGGTCGCAGGAGTATTTT. It translates to CASSKTGTSGGSQEYF.

This rearrangement joins TRBV5-1 to TRBJ2-7; D is uncertain. CDR3 length: 14 amino acids. V was clipped by 0 bases and J by 7 bases, with 14 bases between them. Germline V gene lookup returns CDR1 SGHRS and CDR2 YFSETQ. This chain's CDR3 is CASSLGPQEREQYF. Here the CDR3 DNA reads TGCGCCAGCAGCTTGGGCCCACAAGAAAGGGAGCAGTACTTC.

The rearrangement joins TRBV5-1 to TRBJ2-5, with no clear D. CDR1 is SGHRS and CDR2 is YFSETQ in the germline V gene. The V end was cut by 1 base, the J end by 2 bases, with 3 bases between. The CDR3 has 12 amino acids. CDR3 nucleotides: TGCGCCAGCAGCTTGAGTCAAGAGACCCAGTACTTC. Protein: CASSLSQETQYF.